The 30 T cell receptor beta chains below all came from one sample that was sequenced in a study of control samples from healthy donors and cancer patients. Profiling relied on immunoSEQ multiplex PCR, and the TCRdb table lists in-frame clones only, not all of them. The sample carries around 80,000 clones, 91% recorded once. Sequenced: blood. The receptors come from a man in his fifties in good health.

The chain has TRBV29-1 and TRBJ1-5; unclear D gene. V shed 2 bases and J shed 2 bases, with 4 bases lying between them. The CDR3 consists of 12 residues. CDR1 SQVTM and CDR2 ANQGSEA come from the germline V gene. The CDR3 reads CSVESGNQPQHF. Written as DNA, the CDR3 is TGCAGCGTTGAATCGGGCAATCAGCCCCAGCATTTT.

In this sample, this clone turned up once. The rearrangement links TRBV10-1 to TRBJ1-1; no definite D call. The V gene's germline CDR1 is WNHNN and CDR2 SYGVQD (reference sequence). Trimming cost V 6 bases and J 1 base, with 9 bases left between them. The CDR3 covers 13 residues. The CDR3 here is CASSPQPNTEAFF. CDR3 nucleotides: TGCGCCAGCAGCCCCCAGCCGAACACTGAAGCTTTCTTT.

This chain uses TRBV6-6 with TRBJ1-5; TRBD1 matches 8 bases. This CDR3 comprises 14 residues. Germline-derived CDR1 and CDR2 are MNHNY and SVGAGI (reference sequence). V gave up 5 bases and J gave up 6 bases; unmatched junction bases: 6. The CDR3: CASSLRGLGQPQHF. The CDR3 DNA sequence: TGTGCCAGCAGTCTCAGGGGGCTGGGTCAGCCCCAGCATTTT.

CDR3 protein: CASSRGLAGASNTGELFF. The CDR3 DNA reads TGTGCCAGCAGCCGCGGACTAGCGGGGGCCTCGAACACCGGGGAGCTGTTTTTT. This sequence joins TRBV7-9 and TRBJ2-2; 13 bases match TRBD2. V was clipped by 5 bases and J by 0 bases; unmatched bases: 6. Germline CDR1 reads SEHNR; CDR2 reads FQNEAQ (reference sequence). This CDR3 has 18 residues.

The chain recombines TRBV19 with TRBJ2-5; D gene ambiguous. Germline CDR1 and CDR2: LNHDA and SQIVND (reference sequence). The V end lost 5 bases, the J end lost 2 bases, and 24 bases lay between the germline ends. CDR3 length: 18 amino acids. The CDR3 nucleotides are TGTGCCAGTAGTCAGGCCCGTCGTATAGAACCCTTTCAAGAGACCCAGTACTTC. Encoded protein: CASSQARRIEPFQETQYF.

The chain recombines TRBV7-2 with TRBJ2-2; 9 bases fit TRBD2. In germline, CDR1 is SGHTA, CDR2 FQGNSA. V shed 5 bases and J 6 bases; nucleotides not matched to a gene: 7. The CDR3 consists of 15 residues. The CDR3 DNA sequence: TGTGCCAGCAGCATCATGACTAGCGGCTCCGGGGAGCTGTTTTTT. As protein: CASSIMTSGSGELFF. The full variable domain, its missing parts supplied by reference TRBV7-2 and TRBJ2-2, is GAGVSQSPSNKVTEKGKDVELRCDPISGHTALYWYRQSLGQGLEFLIYFQGNSAPDKSGLPSDRFSAERTGGSVSTLTIQRTQQEDSAVYLCASSIMTSGSGELFFGEGSRLTVL.

The chain recombines TRBV5-8 with TRBJ2-7; D uncertain. The V gene lost 1 base and the J gene lost 3 bases, with 8 bases spanning the gap. Germline CDR1 SGHTS, CDR2 YDEGEE. The CDR3 loop spans 13 amino acids. The DNA for the CDR3 is TGTGCCAGCAGCTTGAGGGCCCTCTACGAGCAGTACTTC. This translates into CASSLRALYEQYF.

This chain connects TRBV6-5 to TRBJ1-1; D perhaps matches TRBD1 (5 bases). Germline V CDR1 and CDR2: MNHEY, SVGAGI. The CDR3 loop spans 14 amino acids. The V end lost 5 bases, the J end lost 1 base, and 11 bases lay between the germline ends. The CDR3 DNA reads as TGTGCCAGCAGTACACGACAGCCGAACACTGAAGCTTTCTTT. Its translation is CASSTRQPNTEAFF.

V gene TRBV27 combines with J gene TRBJ1-5; D perhaps matches TRBD1 (6 bases). The length of the CDR3 is 14 residues. V lost 4 bases and J lost 3, with 10 bases in between. Germline CDR1 MNHEY, CDR2 SMNVEV (reference sequence). CDR3 residues: CASSSTGNNQPQHF. CDR3 nucleotides: TGTGCCAGCAGTTCTACAGGGAACAATCAGCCCCAGCATTTT.

The V gene is TRBV18, the J gene TRBJ1-1; TRBD1 might be the D (6 bases). V shed 3 bases and J shed 1 base, with 15 bases lying between them. This CDR3 is built from 16 residues. Germline V lookup: CDR1 KGHSH, CDR2 LQKENI. CDR3 DNA: TGTGCCAGCTCACCTAATACACAGGGCACGAACACTGAAGCTTTCTTT. Translated, it gives CASSPNTQGTNTEAFF.

V usage is TRBV25-1 and J usage is TRBJ1-2; TRBD1 might be the D (5 bases). This CDR3 comprises 17 residues. With 3 bases removed from V and 5 bases from J, the gap between germline ends came to 22 bases. Germline V gene data show CDR1 as MGHDK and CDR2 as SYGVNS. The CDR3 region is CASSDRGRRGGRYGYTF. DNA of the CDR3: TGTGCCAGCAGTGATAGAGGCAGGCGTGGGGGTAGGTATGGCTACACCTTC.

The chain is built from TRBV6-6 and TRBJ1-5, with 10 bases that match TRBD1. The germline V gene encodes CDR1 MNHNY and CDR2 SVGAGI (reference sequence). Trimming cost V 3 bases and J 4 bases; bases outside gene matches: 6. The CDR3 is 16 amino acids. CDR3 amino acids: CASSYPTGGGNQPQHF. As DNA, the CDR3 is TGTGCCAGCAGTTATCCGACAGGGGGCGGAAATCAGCCCCAGCATTTT.

The V gene is TRBV19, the J gene TRBJ1-1; D call uncertain. The CDR3 length is 13 residues. Deletions cut 4 bases from V and 1 base from J, with 7 bases between. Per the germline V gene, CDR1 is LNHDA and CDR2 is SQIVND (reference sequence). The CDR3 region is CASSSLSNTEAFF. The CDR3 nucleotides are TGTGCCAGTAGTAGTTTATCGAACACTGAAGCTTTCTTT.

This chain uses TRBV10-2 with TRBJ2-4, with a possible D match to TRBD2 (6 bases). In germline, CDR1 is WSHSY, CDR2 SAAADI. CDR3 length equals 14 residues. Trimming stripped 3 bases from V and 8 bases from J, with 14 bases between. The CDR3 region has the DNA TGCGCCAGCAGTGACGGAGGGCTAAGGGACATTCAGTACTTC. Translated, it gives CASSDGGLRDIQYF.

This sequence joins TRBV7-9 and TRBJ1-1; D gene unclear. CDR1 and CDR2 from the germline V gene are SEHNR and FQNEAQ (reference sequence). Deletions cut 5 bases from V and 3 bases from J, with 7 bases between. The CDR3 runs to 12 residues. Here the CDR3 reads CASSPRDTEAFF. In DNA form, the CDR3 reads TGTGCCAGCAGCCCCCGGGACACTGAAGCTTTCTTT.

This chain uses TRBV5-1 with TRBJ2-1; the D gene is possibly TRBD2 (5 bases). Trimming took off 0 bases at V and 4 bases at J, with 11 bases between the two ends. The CDR3 covers 15 residues. The germline V gene encodes CDR1 SGHRS and CDR2 YFSETQ. CDR3 sequence reads: CASSLGGSGYNEQFF. The CDR3 coding sequence is TGCGCCAGCAGCTTGGGTGGGAGTGGGTACAATGAGCAGTTCTTC.

The rearrangement links TRBV9 to TRBJ2-7; D gene ambiguous. The V and J ends lost 0 bases and 2 bases respectively, with 12 bases between them. This CDR3 has 15 residues. CDR1 SGDLS and CDR2 YYNGEE come from the germline V gene. The DNA of the CDR3 is TGTGCCAGCAGCGTAGTCCCGGGCGTTACCTACGAGCAGTACTTC. Translation gives CASSVVPGVTYEQYF.

V and J are TRBV19 and TRBJ2-3, with TRBD1 matching 7 bases. Germline trimming cut 6 bases from V and 5 bases from J; bases unmatched to any gene: 14. This CDR3 has 16 residues. Germline CDR1 LNHDA, CDR2 SQIVND (reference sequence). CDR3 in amino acids: CASRALYRGEGDTQYF. The CDR3 DNA reads as TGTGCCAGTAGAGCACTGTACAGGGGAGAAGGAGATACGCAGTATTTT.

V and J are TRBV6-2 or TRBV6-3 and TRBJ2-2; 12 nucleotides agree with TRBD1. V shed 1 base and J 6 bases; nucleotides not matched to a gene: 3. The CDR3 extends over 16 amino acids. Germline V gene sequence: CDR1 MNHEY, CDR2 SVGEGT. CDR3: CASSYYGTGGSGELFF. CDR3 DNA sequence: TGTGCCAGCAGTTACTACGGGACAGGGGGCTCCGGGGAGCTGTTTTTT.

The CDR3 region has the DNA TGTGCCAGCAGCCGACCCCCCGATGGCTACACCTTC. As protein: CASSRPPDGYTF. This chain links TRBV3-1 (or the pseudogene TRBV3-2) with TRBJ1-2; D unclear. CDR1 and CDR2 from the germline V gene are LGHDT and YNNKEL (reference sequence). Between the trimmed V and J ends, which lost 4 bases and 6 bases, there was a span of 9 bases. There are 12 residues in the CDR3.

The chain has TRBV4-3 and TRBJ1-5; D perhaps matches TRBD1 (6 bases). The V gene lost 2 bases and the J gene lost 2 bases, with 10 bases spanning the gap. The CDR3 has 15 residues. CDR1 and CDR2 (germline): LGHNA, YSLEER. CDR3 protein: CASSQYRVGNQPQHF. The CDR3 region has the DNA TGCGCCAGCAGCCAATACAGGGTCGGCAATCAGCCCCAGCATTTT.

The chain has TRBV11-2 and TRBJ1-3; D perhaps matches TRBD1 (5 bases). Germline CDR1 is SGHAT and CDR2 is FQNNGV. V was pared by 4 bases and J by 7 bases, with 14 bases between. CDR3 length: 14 residues. The CDR3 sequence is CASSSYGTVNTIYF. CDR3 nucleotides: TGTGCCAGCAGCTCCTACGGGACGGTCAACACCATATATTTT.

The chain is built from TRBV24-1 and TRBJ1-1; D is possibly TRBD1 (5 bases). The V end lost 2 bases, the J end lost 4 bases, and 7 bases lay between the germline ends. Germline-derived CDR1 and CDR2 are KGHDR and SFDVKD. The CDR3 is 13 residues long. CDR3 sequence (DNA): TGTGCCACCAGTGATTGGAGGGGCACTGAAGCTTTCTTT. It yields the protein CATSDWRGTEAFF.

The chain carries TRBV5-1 and TRBJ2-2; 9 bases match TRBD1. The V gene's germline CDR1 is SGHRS and CDR2 YFSETQ. This CDR3 comprises 14 residues. The junction had 0 bases not matched to a gene; V was cut back by 0 bases and J by 6 bases. In nucleotides, the CDR3 is TGCGCCAGCAGCTTGGGACAGGGGGCCGGGGAGCTGTTTTTT. Translated: CASSLGQGAGELFF.

The chain has TRBV6-4 and TRBJ2-1, with TRBD2 matching 12 bases. Per the germline V gene, CDR1 is MRHNA and CDR2 is SNTAGT. The V gene end was trimmed by 2 bases and the J gene end by 1 base; junction bases not matched to a gene: 6. The CDR3 sequence is 18 residues long. This CDR3 reads CASSDTSGGLTSYNEQFF. The CDR3 nucleotides read TGTGCCAGCAGTGACACTAGCGGGGGGCTTACTTCCTACAATGAGCAGTTCTTC.

Concerning this clone: The same CDR3 arises from other DNA sequences in this sample as well. The chain links TRBV6-5 to TRBJ1-6; D may be TRBD1 (6 bases). Germline V lookup: CDR1 MNHEY, CDR2 SVGAGI. Trimming stripped 6 bases from V and 0 bases from J, with 9 bases between. The CDR3 length is 15 residues. The CDR3 bases are TGTGCCAGCAGACAGGGTAGCTCCTATAATTCACCCCTCCACTTT. This translates into CASRQGSSYNSPLHF.

The CDR3 here is CATSSAPVREQFF. For the CDR3, the DNA is TGTGCCACCAGCAGCGCCCCCGTACGTGAGCAGTTCTTC. The chain is built from TRBV15 and TRBJ2-1; D gene uncertain. This CDR3 has 13 residues. Germline V gene data show CDR1 as LNHNV and CDR2 as YYDKDF (reference sequence). The germline V and J ends were trimmed by 3 bases and 9 bases, with 12 bases remaining between them.

The rearrangement uses TRBV2 and TRBJ2-5; D ambiguous. This CDR3 has 14 amino acids. Germline V gives CDR1 SNHLY, CDR2 FYNNEI. The V end was cut by 3 bases, the J end by 10 bases, with 18 bases between. CDR3 region: CASSDLGRPQIQYF. CDR3 in DNA: TGTGCCAGCAGTGATTTAGGCAGACCACAGATCCAGTACTTC.

The J gene is TRBJ1-2, the V gene TRBV6-1; D might be TRBD1 (5 bases). Trimming took off 4 bases at V and 3 bases at J, with 18 bases between the two ends. Germline loops: CDR1 MNHNS, CDR2 SASEGT. This CDR3 region has 16 residues. The CDR3 sequence: CASSGGTAGYYYGYTF. Written as DNA, the CDR3 is TGTGCCAGCAGTGGGGGGACGGCCGGCTACTACTATGGCTACACCTTC.

V usage is TRBV9 and J usage is TRBJ2-2; D gene ambiguous. CDR3 size: 18 residues. V lost 0 bases and J lost 2, with 17 bases in between. Germline V gene sequence: CDR1 SGDLS, CDR2 YYNGEE. CDR3 nucleotides: TGTGCCAGCAGCGTAGGGTCCCCCGGGCAGGAAAACACCGGGGAGCTGTTTTTT. Protein: CASSVGSPGQENTGELFF.